This T cell receptor (beta chain) emerged from a study of cytomegalovirus exposure and HLA in healthy donors. Assay used: immunoSEQ multiplex PCR; TCRdb lists only in-frame clones, some missing. The data contain roughly 130,000 clones, almost 90% of them singletons. Germline lookup yields CDR1 SGDLS and CDR2 YYNGEE. V shed 0 bases and J shed 3 bases, with 6 bases lying between them. CDR3 length: 13 amino acids. The sequenced material came from PBMCs. The rearrangement uses TRBV9 and TRBJ2-5; perhaps TRBD2 as D (5 bases). The receptor was derived from a man younger than 45 in good health and CMV-seronegative. The CDR3 sequence is CASSVGGKETQYF. The CDR3, as DNA: TGTGCCAGCAGCGTAGGAGGGAAAGAGACCCAGTACTTC.